What follows describes a single TCR beta chain. There are a few counts of this clonotype. The target of this receptor is not known. No per-base quality is available; no much larger clone lies one base away. Library creation used 5' RACE. The run used an Illumina HiSeq 2000. A universal primer binding site was added through template switching, and the final cDNA carried a unique molecular identifier so that TCR cDNA molecules could be counted accurately. Specific primers in the conserved constant-segment region were used to synthesize first-strand cDNA for the TCR alpha and beta chains. To control for contamination, every cDNA library was double barcoded, receiving both a SMART-Mk sample barcode and Illumina barcodes. TruSeq adapter sequences, together with Illumina sample barcodes, were added in two successive PCR steps. TCR alpha and beta cDNA libraries were sequenced on the Illumina HiSeq platform with custom primers. Regarding the original processing steps: Unique molecular identifiers were extracted from raw reads with MiGEC, and CDR3 positions were determined with MiXCR. For each individual, recombination models were inferred using an EM algorithm with the repgenHMM and IGoR tools. The tcR package in R was used for shared clonotype analysis, with sharing normalized by the product of cloneset sizes. To study raw recombination without the effects of thymic and clonal selection, out-of-frame nonproductive sequences were analyzed. Using fastp trimming at Q25 and MiXCR clonotype assembly, TCRdb reanalyzed the public sequencing data and kept in-frame beta chains. Records with the same CDR3 protein are collapsed into one entry carrying the most frequent genes and DNA. TCRdb, not the original authors, processed these V and J calls. The sample table contains around 680,000 distinct CDR3 sequences; only one count was recorded for 8.6% of them. The top ten clones comprise approximately 0.89% of the sample.

These data belong to a study of identical twins (dated by TCRdb to between 2015 and 2016). With regard to the full study: To test whether fetal clonotypes persist, the study used deep sequencing on TCR alpha and beta repertoires from monozygotic twins, unrelated adults of various ages, and cord blood. Replicate twin experiments were performed at different times using different library preparation protocols to rule out contamination. Paper-wide results and their limitations: Zero-insertion analyses could be partly confounded by invariant T cells such as MAIT and iNKT, although diverse VJ usage argued against such confounding for most clonotypes. Because the same donors could not be followed over many years, the conclusions relied on cross-sectional statistical analysis. Fewer insertions were carried by abundant cord blood beta clonotypes, a similar but weaker trend appeared in young adult naive repertoires, and no such trend appeared in memory repertoires. In monozygotic twins, recombination models systematically underestimated out-of-frame TCR alpha sharing, but the models matched the sharing seen between unrelated individuals. Out-of-frame TCR alpha sequences shared between twins showed an excess of low generation-probability sequences compared with coincidental sharing between unrelated individuals. In beta out-of-frame sequences, excess twin sharing was weaker, because having fewer shared sequences lowered the signal-to-noise ratio.

CDR1 and CDR2 are drawn from the germline V gene: SQVTM, ANQGSEA. The CDR3 has 14 amino acids, counting the end cysteine and phenylalanine. CDR3 DNA is the only sequence kept; it has 42 bases, read in frame from the first base. Trimming accounts for 2 bases at V and 0 bases at J, while the number of junction bases matched to no gene is 4. All donors were healthy Caucasians. Three pairs of female monozygotic twins, all aged roughly 18 to 29 years, were included in the twin cohort. RNA for TCR libraries was isolated from peripheral blood mononuclear cells. The same sample was also used in a study of yellow fever vaccine responses in identical twins. The second study, in turn, reports: According to the authors, in identical twins the way T cells responded to vaccination appeared partly convergent and partly personalized. The study precisely tracked vaccine-responding T cell clones in identical twins.

In this chain, TRBV29-1 is recombined with TRBJ2-7; 7 junctional bases match TRBD2. The receptor was isolated from a woman between 18 and 30 years old in good health. Sequencing input: PBMCs. The CDR3 protein is CSVESGRRSYEQYF. The nucleotide sequence is TGCAGCGTTGAATCCGGGAGGCGCTCCTACGAGCAGTACTTC.